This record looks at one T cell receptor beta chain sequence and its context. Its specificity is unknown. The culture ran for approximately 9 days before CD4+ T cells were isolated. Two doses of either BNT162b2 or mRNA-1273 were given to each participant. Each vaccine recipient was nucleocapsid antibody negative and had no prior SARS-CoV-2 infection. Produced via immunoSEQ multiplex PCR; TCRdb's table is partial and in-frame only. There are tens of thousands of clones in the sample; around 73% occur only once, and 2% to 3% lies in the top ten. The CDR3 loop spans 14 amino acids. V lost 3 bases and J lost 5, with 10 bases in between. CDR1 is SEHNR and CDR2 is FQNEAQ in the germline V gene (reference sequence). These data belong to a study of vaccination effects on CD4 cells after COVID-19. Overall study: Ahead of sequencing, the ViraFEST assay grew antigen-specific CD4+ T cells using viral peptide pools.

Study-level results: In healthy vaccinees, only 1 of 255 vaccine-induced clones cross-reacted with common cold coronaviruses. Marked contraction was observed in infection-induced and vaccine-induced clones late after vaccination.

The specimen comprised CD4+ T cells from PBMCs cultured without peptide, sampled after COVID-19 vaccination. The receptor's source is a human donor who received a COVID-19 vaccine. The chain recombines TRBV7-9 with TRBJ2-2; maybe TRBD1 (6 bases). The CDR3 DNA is TGTGCCAGCAGCTTCCATACAGGGACCGGGGAGCTGTTTTTT. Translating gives CASSFHTGTGELFF.